The clone carrying this T cell receptor beta chain was seen a handful of times. This sample is drawn from a study of graft-versus-host responses after intestinal transplantation. Study-wide context: Multivisceral, liver-intestinal, or isolated intestinal transplants were given to recipients.

Each mixed lymphocyte reaction held approximately 200,000 CFSE-labeled responders and approximately 200,000 irradiated violet-dye-labeled stimulators. Sorting of proliferating CFSE-low CD3+CD4+ and CD3+CD8+ responders took place after the reaction. Study results and limitations: Individuals who had graft-donor T cell macrochimerism had allografts that showed high graft-versus-host to host-versus-graft clonal ratios. Recipient marrow contained GvH clones, some of which appeared first in ileum or blood.

Germline trimming cut 4 bases from V and 6 bases from J; bases unmatched to any gene: 15. The germline V gene encodes CDR1 SEHNR and CDR2 FQNEAQ (reference sequence). The CDR3 length is 17 residues. The assay was immunoSEQ multiplex PCR, and TCRdb's table has in-frame clones only and misses some. This sample has approximately 23,000 clones, with around two fifths found just once. The rearrangement uses TRBV7-9 and TRBJ1-5; 7 bases line up with TRBD1. This receptor was obtained from a human patient who was an organ donor for intestinal transplantation. The material was alloreactive CD8+ T cells from a mixed lymphocyte reaction culture, obtained before transplantation. As to subset: CFSE-low proliferating T cells sorted from approximately 6-day pre-transplant mixed lymphocyte reaction (GvH or HvG direction). In DNA, the CDR3 is TGTGCCAGCAGCTCAAGAGAGGAGGGGGCAGGGGGTCAGCCCCAGCATTTT. Residues: CASSSREEGAGGQPQHF.